The rows below give T cell receptor beta chains drawn from one sample of a study of shared clonotypes between healthy human individuals. Using immunoSEQ multiplex PCR, the repertoire was profiled, and TCRdb retains in-frame clones only, with some absent. The sample comprises about 1 million clones, roughly 80% of which are singletons, and 1.4% rests with the top ten. Sequenced sample: memory CD4+ T cells sorted from blood. The origin of the receptors is a man aged 18 to 29 in good health. Both conserved end residues are part of each CDR3. A D gene is named only where the DNA matches it firmly. Not every row has a clone size; where given, it reads once, few, many or a size class.

j_call | clone_size | d_call | v_call | cdr3_aa | cdr3_nt
TRBJ2-3 | once | - | TRBV7-2 | CASSLARGTDTQYF | TGTGCCAGCAGCTTAGCTAGGGGCACAGATACGCAGTATTTT
TRBJ2-3 | few | - | TRBV7-9 | CASRNWGVSDTQYF | TGTGCCAGCAGGAACTGGGGAGTTTCGGATACGCAGTATTTT
TRBJ2-3 | - | - | TRBV2 | CASRGMRSQDTQYF | TGTGCCAGCAGAGGAATGCGATCCCAAGATACGCAGTATTTT
TRBJ2-7 | - | TRBD1 | TRBV5-5 | CASSPDPGGFYEQYF | TGTGCCAGCAGCCCTGACCCAGGGGGCTTTTACGAGCAGTACTTC
TRBJ2-5 | - | TRBD2 | TRBV11-2 | CASSFGSGELETQYF | TGTGCCAGCAGCTTCGGTAGCGGGGAGTTAGAGACCCAGTACTTC
TRBJ1-5 | - | - | TRBV10-2 | CASRPYYRDGSNQPQHF | TGCGCCAGCAGGCCGTATTACCGGGACGGTAGCAATCAGCCCCAGCATTTT
TRBJ2-7 | - | - | TRBV6-1 | CASSEQGLYEQYF | TGTGCCAGCAGTGAACAGGGTCTCTACGAGCAGTACTTC
TRBJ2-5 | - | - | TRBV2 | CASTRDPGSVLETQYF | TGTGCCAGCACCCGGGACCCCGGGTCTGTCTTGGAGACCCAGTACTTC
TRBJ2-7 | - | - | TRBV6-1 | CASRSSYEQYF | TGTGCCAGCAGAAGCTCCTACGAGCAGTACTTC
TRBJ2-7 | - | TRBD1 | TRBV6-6 | CASIKRTGGPYEQYF | TGTGCCAGCATTAAAAGGACAGGGGGCCCCTACGAGCAGTACTTC
TRBJ2-3 | - | - | TRBV7-2 | CASSYSDTQYF | TGTGCCAGCAGCTATTCGGATACGCAGTATTTT
TRBJ2-4 | - | TRBD1 | TRBV6-1 | CASSESQGASWIRKNIQYF | TGTGCCAGCAGTGAAAGCCAGGGGGCGAGTTGGATTCGGAAAAACATTCAGTACTTC
TRBJ1-5 | few | - | TRBV28 | CASSPTRPGERTNQPQHF | TGTGCCAGCAGTCCAACGAGACCAGGGGAAAGAACCAATCAGCCCCAGCATTTT
TRBJ2-3 | - | - | TRBV27 | CASSRSRPSTDTQYF | TGTGCCAGCAGTCGCTCGCGGCCTAGCACAGATACGCAGTATTTT
TRBJ1-1 | - | - | TRBV5-6 | CASSLPGTVEAFF | TGTGCCAGCAGCTTGCCCGGGACGGTCGAAGCTTTCTTT
TRBJ2-2 | - | TRBD1 | TRBV5-1 | CASSLSRGPNTGELFF | TGCGCCAGCAGCTTGTCCAGGGGGCCGAACACCGGGGAGCTGTTTTTT
TRBJ2-1 | few | - | TRBV7-2 | CASSLAESSSYNEQFF | TGTGCCAGCAGCTTAGCTGAATCTAGCTCCTACAATGAGCAGTTCTTC
TRBJ2-7 | - | TRBD1 | TRBV5-6 | CASSFGQGGEQYF | TGTGCCAGCAGCTTTGGACAGGGAGGCGAGCAGTACTTC
TRBJ2-7 | - | TRBD1 | TRBV5-4 | CASSLDRGASQYF | TGTGCCAGCAGCTTGGACAGGGGCGCATCGCAGTACTTC
TRBJ2-1 | - | - | TRBV4-1 | CASSQDAGSSYNEQFF | TGCGCCAGCAGCCAAGACGCTGGATCGTCCTACAATGAGCAGTTCTTC
TRBJ1-3 | - | - | TRBV5-5 | CASSLEGSSISGNTIYF | TGTGCCAGCAGCTTGGAGGGCAGCTCGATTTCTGGAAACACCATATATTTT
TRBJ2-1 | - | TRBD2 | TRBV5-1 | CASSLVLAGVNEQFF | TGCGCCAGCAGCTTGGTACTAGCGGGAGTGAATGAGCAGTTCTTC
TRBJ1-1 | few | - | TRBV5-1 | CASSLEGLAFF | TGCGCCAGCAGCTTGGAGGGGTTAGCTTTCTTT
TRBJ2-3 | - | - | TRBV29-1 | CSVVGTDTQYF | TGCAGCGTTGTGGGCACAGATACGCAGTATTTT
TRBJ1-2 | - | - | TRBV5-6 | CASSSPGGNHYGYTF | TGTGCCAGCAGCTCCCCCGGGGGGAACCACTATGGCTACACCTTC
TRBJ2-7 | - | TRBD2 | TRBV7-2 | CASSAGLAEAYEQYF | TGTGCCAGCAGCGCGGGACTAGCGGAAGCCTACGAGCAGTACTTC
TRBJ2-3 | - | TRBD1 | TRBV7-8 | CASSSRDRPTDTQYF | TGTGCCAGCAGCTCCCGGGACAGGCCCACAGATACGCAGTATTTT
TRBJ1-2 | - | - | TRBV5-6 | CASIRAGFYGYTF | TGTGCCAGCATCCGGGCGGGATTCTATGGCTACACCTTC
TRBJ1-3 | - | - | TRBV7-6 | CASSLVAGVGNTIYF | TGTGCCAGCAGCTTAGTTGCAGGGGTCGGAAACACCATATATTTT
TRBJ1-6 | - | TRBD1 | TRBV6-5 | CASTDTGGDSPLHF | TGTGCCAGCACCGACACAGGGGGGGATTCACCCCTCCACTTT
TRBJ2-1 | - | - | TRBV2 | CASSVTQSSYNEQFF | TGTGCCAGCAGTGTTACGCAGAGCTCCTACAATGAGCAGTTCTTC
TRBJ2-2 | few | TRBD1 | TRBV28 | CASSTKDRGSGELFF | TGTGCCAGCAGCACGAAGGACAGGGGGTCCGGGGAGCTGTTTTTT
TRBJ1-1 | - | - | TRBV7-8 | CASSLVRASEAFF | TGTGCCAGCAGCTTAGTGCGAGCGAGTGAAGCTTTCTTT
TRBJ2-1 | - | TRBD2 | TRBV10-3 | CAISESDSGRALYNEQFF | TGTGCCATCAGTGAGTCAGATAGCGGGAGGGCCCTCTACAATGAGCAGTTCTTC
TRBJ2-3 | - | - | TRBV7-9 | CASSLGLDYGTDTQYF | TGTGCCAGCAGCTTAGGTCTGGATTACGGCACAGATACGCAGTATTTT
TRBJ1-1 | - | - | TRBV14 | CASSLAGGTEAFF | TGTGCCAGCAGCCTCGCCGGGGGGACTGAAGCTTTCTTT
TRBJ2-1 | - | - | TRBV5-1 | CASKTFASYNEQFF | TGCGCCAGCAAAACCTTCGCATCCTACAATGAGCAGTTCTTC
TRBJ2-7 | - | - | TRBV11-2 | CASSWSLGSYEQYF | TGTGCCAGCAGCTGGTCTTTGGGCTCCTACGAGCAGTACTTC
TRBJ2-7 | - | - | TRBV11-2 | CASSSIRDGPYEQYF | TGTGCCAGCAGCTCTATCCGGGACGGACCCTACGAGCAGTACTTC
TRBJ1-6 | - | - | TRBV15 | CATSTGRTDSPLHF | TGTGCCACCAGCACCGGACGGACAGATTCACCCCTCCACTTT
TRBJ2-6 | - | TRBD1 | TRBV18 | CASSLRDSSGANVLTF | TGTGCCAGCTCACTCCGGGACAGCTCTGGGGCCAACGTCCTGACTTTC
TRBJ2-6 | - | TRBD2 | TRBV30 | CAWSKMGTSSGANVLTF | TGTGCCTGGAGTAAGATGGGGACTAGCTCTGGGGCCAACGTCCTGACTTTC
TRBJ2-5 | - | TRBD2 | TRBV7-2 | CASSPIVAGGGETQYF | TGTGCCAGCAGCCCGATCGTGGCGGGAGGGGGCGAGACCCAGTACTTC
TRBJ2-3 | - | - | TRBV7-2 | CASNTRSGDTDTQYF | TGTGCCAGCAATACCAGGTCAGGAGACACAGATACGCAGTATTTT
TRBJ1-4 | once | - | TRBV29-1 | CSVVQGGTNEKLFF | TGCAGCGTTGTACAGGGAGGAACTAATGAAAAACTGTTTTTT
TRBJ1-1 | - | TRBD1 | TRBV10-3 | CAISASGGNTEAFF | TGTGCCATCAGTGCGTCAGGGGGCAACACTGAAGCTTTCTTT
TRBJ1-5 | - | - | TRBV7-6 | CASSLTGQPQHF | TGTGCCAGCAGCTTAACGGGTCAGCCCCAGCATTTT
TRBJ1-6 | - | - | TRBV30 | CAWSVRGRNSPLHF | TGTGCCTGGAGTGTACGGGGGCGGAATTCACCCCTCCACTTT
TRBJ1-6 | - | TRBD1 | TRBV27 | CASSFRPQGGNSPLHF | TGTGCCAGCAGTTTCCGACCCCAGGGGGGCAATTCACCCCTCCACTTT
TRBJ1-1 | many | - | TRBV19 | CASRFMNTEAFF | TGTGCCAGTCGGTTCATGAACACTGAAGCTTTCTTT
TRBJ2-4 | - | - | TRBV6-1 | CASSELAGSKNIQYF | TGTGCCAGCAGTGAACTGGCAGGGAGCAAAAACATTCAGTACTTC
TRBJ1-5 | - | - | TRBV28 | CASSQGITPQHF | TGTGCCAGCAGTCAGGGAATCACCCCCCAGCATTTT
TRBJ1-5 | - | - | TRBV6-5 | CASSKGQVNQPQHF | TGTGCCAGCAGTAAGGGACAAGTCAATCAGCCCCAGCATTTT
TRBJ2-7 | - | TRBD1 | TRBV6-5 | CASSYSTGVQGYEQYF | TGTGCCAGCAGTTATTCGACAGGGGTGCAGGGCTACGAGCAGTACTTC
TRBJ2-3 | - | - | TRBV9 | CASSVEGRRTDTQYF | TGTGCCAGCAGCGTAGAGGGTAGACGCACAGATACGCAGTATTTT
TRBJ2-5 | - | - | TRBV18 | CASSPNRQETQYF | TGTGCCAGCTCCCCCAATCGACAAGAGACCCAGTACTTC